A selection of T cell receptor beta chains follows, all from one sample in a study of beta chain features in type 1 diabetes. Sequenced by immunoSEQ multiplex PCR; TCRdb stores in-frame clones only, minus some. Counted here are around 300,000 clones, 8% occurring once; the ten biggest clones make up approximately 1%. Sequencing was done on a sample of central memory CD4+ T cells from blood. The receptors were sampled from a woman under 30 in good health. The CDR3 runs from the conserved cysteine through the conserved F or W. Each record gives: clone size, CDR3 length, D gene, J gene, V gene, CDR3 DNA, CDR3 protein. A D gene is named only where the DNA matches it firmly. Where a row states a size, it is once, few, many or the class of an expanded clone; other rows omit it.

clone size: -
CDR3 length: 12
D gene: -
J gene: TRBJ2-7
V gene: TRBV15
CDR3 DNA: TGTGCCACCAGCAGTGGGGATGGCGAGCAGTACTTC
CDR3 protein: CATSSGDGEQYF

clone size: -
CDR3 length: 13
D gene: -
J gene: TRBJ1-6
V gene: TRBV29-1
CDR3 DNA: TGCAGCGTTGGAGAGGGGACCCATTCACCCCTCCACTTT
CDR3 protein: CSVGEGTHSPLHF

clone size: few
CDR3 length: 13
D gene: -
J gene: TRBJ2-3
V gene: TRBV28
CDR3 DNA: TGTGCCAGCTTGATACCTGGCACAGATACGCAGTATTTT
CDR3 protein: CASLIPGTDTQYF

clone size: -
CDR3 length: 13
D gene: -
J gene: TRBJ2-1
V gene: TRBV15
CDR3 DNA: TGTGCCACCAGCAGAAGGGATTACAATGAGCAGTTCTTC
CDR3 protein: CATSRRDYNEQFF

clone size: -
CDR3 length: 19
D gene: -
J gene: TRBJ2-5
V gene: TRBV4-2
CDR3 DNA: TGTGCCAGCAGCCAAGAATTTACTGAGAGGAAAACCCCAGAGACGACCCAGTACTTC
CDR3 protein: CASSQEFTERKTPETTQYF

clone size: -
CDR3 length: 15
D gene: TRBD2
J gene: TRBJ2-1
V gene: TRBV7-3
CDR3 DNA: TGTGCCAGCAGCTTATTAGCGGGAAGATACAATGAGCAGTTCTTC
CDR3 protein: CASSLLAGRYNEQFF

clone size: few
CDR3 length: 16
D gene: -
J gene: TRBJ1-2
V gene: TRBV6-6
CDR3 DNA: TGTGCCAGCAGTCACACATCCCCTTCCAGGGACTATGGCTACACCTTC
CDR3 protein: CASSHTSPSRDYGYTF

clone size: many
CDR3 length: 15
D gene: -
J gene: TRBJ1-6
V gene: TRBV14
CDR3 DNA: TGTGCCAGCAGCCAAGAGTACGTTCGGAACTCACCCCTCCACTTT
CDR3 protein: CASSQEYVRNSPLHF

clone size: -
CDR3 length: 15
D gene: TRBD2
J gene: TRBJ2-2
V gene: TRBV5-5
CDR3 DNA: TGTGCCAGCAGCCGAGCGGGAGCGTACACCGGGGAGCTGTTTTTT
CDR3 protein: CASSRAGAYTGELFF

clone size: few
CDR3 length: 15
D gene: TRBD2
J gene: TRBJ2-1
V gene: TRBV11-3
CDR3 DNA: TGTGCCAGCAGCCGCGGACTAGCGGAATACAATGAGCAGTTCTTC
CDR3 protein: CASSRGLAEYNEQFF

clone size: few
CDR3 length: 13
D gene: -
J gene: TRBJ2-3
V gene: TRBV18
CDR3 DNA: TGTGCCAGCTCACCGGGGAGCACAGATACGCAGTATTTT
CDR3 protein: CASSPGSTDTQYF